Below are 20 T cell receptor beta chains sequenced from a single sample in a study of blood T cell repertoires in COVID-19. Clones were read by immunoSEQ multiplex PCR, and TCRdb kept only the in-frame ones, dropping some. The sample has 55,000 to 75,000 clones, roughly 84% seen once; the top ten hold roughly 4%. Sequencing used peripheral blood. The receptors were sampled from a man over 45 with acute or convalescent COVID-19.

By share, this clone counts as large (0.1 to 1%). The gene calls are TRBV4-2 and TRBJ2-3, with 8 bases that match TRBD1. The CDR3 contains 16 residues. With 4 bases clipped from V and 5 bases from J, the junction kept 11 bases outside the gene matches. Germline assignment: CDR1 LGHNA and CDR2 YNFKEQ. The CDR3 sequence: CASSLTPGGGRDTQYF. DNA for the CDR3: TGTGCCAGCAGCCTCACTCCAGGGGGCGGACGAGATACGCAGTATTTT.

This clone was seen only a few times. The rearrangement links TRBV5-1 to TRBJ1-5; TRBD1 matches 7 bases. The V and J ends lost 3 bases and 7 bases, in that order; junction bases with no gene match: 4. The germline CDR1 and CDR2 sequences are SGHRS and YFSETQ. The CDR3 runs to 13 residues. The CDR3 loop is CASSYNRGQPQHF. CDR3 in DNA: TGCGCCAGCAGCTATAACAGGGGCCAGCCCCAGCATTTT.

With respect to this clone: One end of the junction does not line up with germline, which may come from a read error. The V call is TRBV19, the J call TRBJ2-4, with a possible D match to TRBD1 (5 bases). This CDR3 has 15 residues. Per germline, CDR1 LNHDA and CDR2 SQIVND (reference sequence). The CDR3 DNA reads as TGTGCCAGTAGTATATCGGCCTCCTCTGCGGACATTCAGTGCTTC. It translates to CASSISASSADIQCF.

The CDR3 DNA follows: TGTGCCAGCTCACCCCGGGGGGGGAACGAAAAACTGTTTTTT. Translated, it gives CASSPRGGNEKLFF. The chain carries TRBV18 and TRBJ1-4, with D tentatively TRBD1 (5 bases). V lost 3 bases and J 8 bases, leaving 13 bases between the germline ends. The CDR3 spans 14 residues. Germline loops: CDR1 KGHSH, CDR2 LQKENI.

V is TRBV5-1 and J is TRBJ2-1, with D uncertain. CDR3 length: 15 residues. Germline CDR1 and CDR2: SGHRS and YFSETQ. Trimming took 4 bases from V and 1 from J, leaving 12 bases between them. CDR3 sequence reads: CASSPRKPSYNEQFF. For the CDR3, the DNA is TGCGCCAGCAGCCCGAGGAAACCTTCCTACAATGAGCAGTTCTTC.

The chain carries TRBV5-8 and TRBJ1-2; D may be TRBD1 (5 bases). Germline V lookup: CDR1 SGHTS, CDR2 YDEGEE. V was cut by 3 bases and J by 4 bases, with 13 bases left in between. The CDR3 covers 14 residues. Here the CDR3 DNA reads TGTGCCAGCAGCTGGAGCGGGACGGCCTATGGCTACACCTTC. Its translation: CASSWSGTAYGYTF.

The J gene is TRBJ1-6, the V gene TRBV28; D unresolved. Germline V gene data show CDR1 as MDHEN and CDR2 as SYDVKM. This CDR3 comprises 16 residues. Trimming pared 5 bases from V and 0 bases from J, leaving 11 bases between. CDR3 in amino acids: CASSPSGSSYNSPLHF. The CDR3 region has the DNA TGTGCCAGCAGTCCCTCCGGGAGCTCCTATAATTCACCCCTCCACTTT.

The J gene is TRBJ2-7, the V gene TRBV29-1; possibly TRBD1 for D (6 bases). The CDR3 runs to 13 residues. Germline V gene lookup returns CDR1 SQVTM and CDR2 ANQGSEA. Trimming took off 7 bases at V and 4 bases at J, with 17 bases between the two ends. CDR3 sequence: CSGIQGFGYEQYF. CDR3 nucleotides: TGCAGCGGGATCCAGGGGTTTGGGTACGAGCAGTACTTC.

This clone was seen a single time. In DNA, the CDR3 is TGTGCCAGCAGCTTAAGGTCGAGGCAGGGGGGATTCTATGGCTACACCTTC. Amino acids: CASSLRSRQGGFYGYTF. The chain uses TRBV7-9 and TRBJ1-2; 7 bases are a match to TRBD1. Per germline, CDR1 SEHNR and CDR2 FQNEAQ (reference sequence). V was pared by 2 bases and J by 4 bases, with 13 bases of the junction left unmatched. There are 17 residues in the CDR3.

Worth noting for this clone: Different DNA sequences within this sample yield the same CDR3. The rearrangement links TRBV6-6 to TRBJ2-7; D might be TRBD1 (6 bases). The CDR3 sequence is 14 residues long. The ends were cut back, 6 bases at V and 1 base at J, with 13 bases in the middle. Germline V gene data show CDR1 as MNHNY and CDR2 as SVGAGI (reference sequence). The CDR3 bases are TGTGCCAGCAGCAGAGACAGGAGTTCCTACGAGCAGTACTTC. Translated: CASSRDRSSYEQYF.

The V call is TRBV6-1, the J call TRBJ2-5, with D perhaps matching TRBD2 (7 bases). Germline V gene sequence: CDR1 MNHNS, CDR2 SASEGT. Trimming removed 3 bases at V and 5 bases at J, with 16 bases between. CDR3 length equals 15 residues. In nucleotides, the CDR3 is TGTGCCAGCAGTGACCCATGGGGGGGCGTCGAGACCCAGTACTTC. Its protein product is CASSDPWGGVETQYF.

The rearrangement uses TRBV7-8 and TRBJ1-2, with no clear D. The germline V gene encodes CDR1 SGHVS and CDR2 FQNEAQ. V dropped 1 base and J dropped 10 bases, with 13 bases sitting between them. This CDR3 has 13 amino acids. The CDR3 DNA sequence: TGTGCCAGCAGCTTAGGACGCAGGCTTGACTACACCTTC. Translated, it gives CASSLGRRLDYTF.

The CDR3 DNA follows: TGTGCCATCTCGAGCGGGGGCCCGTATAATTCACCCCTCCACTTT. Translating it yields CAISSGGPYNSPLHF. The chain has TRBV6-6 and TRBJ1-6; D might be TRBD1 (6 bases). CDR1 is MNHNY and CDR2 is SVGAGI in the germline V gene (reference sequence). Trimming took 10 bases from V and 4 from J, leaving 17 bases between them. This CDR3 is 15 amino acids long.

The CDR3 spells CASSSLSSSSGANVLTF. Written as DNA, the CDR3 is TGTGCCAGCAGCTCCTTAAGCTCCTCGTCTGGGGCCAACGTCCTGACTTTC. The chain links TRBV13 to TRBJ2-6; D remains unclear. The ends were cut back, 4 bases at V and 1 base at J, with 14 bases in the middle. Germline values: CDR1 PRHDT, CDR2 FYEKMQ (reference sequence). The CDR3 runs 17 residues.

The J gene is TRBJ2-7, the V gene TRBV30; 9 bases match TRBD1. The V gene end was trimmed by 0 bases and the J gene end by 3 bases; junction bases not matched to a gene: 9. There are 16 residues in the CDR3. In germline, CDR1 is GTSNPN, CDR2 SVGIG (reference sequence). CDR3 DNA: TGTGCCTGGAGTGTACTATCGGGACAGGGACTCTACGAGCAGTACTTC. Encoded protein: CAWSVLSGQGLYEQYF.

This clone was observed a single time. The rearrangement links TRBV4-1 to TRBJ1-1; a possible D gene is TRBD1 (6 bases). CDR3 length: 14 residues. Germline CDR1 MGHRA, CDR2 YSYEKL. V lost 0 bases and J 5 bases, leaving 10 bases between the germline ends. CDR3 nucleotide sequence: TGCGCCAGCAGCCAAGAAGACAGGTTTACTGAAGCTTTCTTT. Translating gives CASSQEDRFTEAFF.

This chain links TRBV5-1 with TRBJ1-4; D is ambiguous. V lost 4 bases, J lost 4 bases, and 14 bases lay in between. Germline V gene data show CDR1 as SGHRS and CDR2 as YFSETQ. CDR3 length: 15 residues. The CDR3 DNA reads TGCGCCAGCAGCAAAGAAGCCCGCGGTAATGAAAAACTGTTTTTT. Protein product: CASSKEARGNEKLFF.

The genes are TRBV5-1 and TRBJ2-2; 10 bases map to TRBD1. Germline CDR1 reads SGHRS; CDR2 reads YFSETQ. The CDR3 is 15 residues long. Trimming took 0 bases from V and 7 from J; bases not matched to a gene: 3. The CDR3 DNA follows: TGCGCCAGCAGCTTGGGACAGGGGGCAGGCGGGGAGCTGTTTTTT. It codes for CASSLGQGAGGELFF.

The table lists this clone with a count of one. The chain carries TRBV11-2 and TRBJ2-1; 9 bases agree with TRBD1. CDR1 is SGHAT, CDR2 FQNNGV, per germline. Trimming cost V 5 bases and J 7 bases; bases outside gene matches: 3. The CDR3 is made up of 13 amino acids. The CDR3 here is CASSPGTGNEQFF. CDR3 in DNA: TGTGCCAGCAGCCCGGGGACAGGGAATGAGCAGTTCTTC.

The chain employs TRBV2 and TRBJ2-7; D gene unclear. This CDR3 comprises 13 residues. V lost 0 bases and J 7 bases, leaving 10 bases between the germline ends. The germline V gene encodes CDR1 SNHLY and CDR2 FYNNEI. CDR3 in DNA: TGTGCCAGCAGTGAAGCAGCTCCTTGGGAGCAGTACTTC. Amino acid sequence: CASSEAAPWEQYF.